This TCR beta chain was recovered during a study of CD8 T cells in ankylosing spondylitis. The study's findings and limits: Seemingly distinctive of ankylosing spondylitis blood was a TCR beta motif formed by eight highly homologous variants. Earlier authors reported some of these motif variants in reactive arthritis synovial fluid and blood.

TCRdb re-derived calls from the 5' RACE reads in MiXCR, one entry per CDR3 protein. The sample yields roughly 700,000 distinct CDR3 sequences, under 20% seen once. This clonotype was detected a few times. Its target is unknown. The source is a male donor with ankylosing spondylitis. Input material: blood, either unsorted or a sorted T cell fraction (not recorded which).

As DNA, the CDR3 is TGTGCCAGCAGCTTTGATAATGACAGGGACACCGGGGAGCTGTTTTTT. It translates to CASSFDNDRDTGELFF. The chain uses TRBV7-3 and TRBJ2-2, with 7 bases that match TRBD1. This CDR3 is built from 16 residues. Trimming took 3 bases from V and 3 from J; bases not matched to a gene: 7. Looked up from germline, CDR1 is SGHTA and CDR2 is FQGTGA.